The rows below give T cell receptor beta chains drawn from one sample of a study of blood T cell repertoires in COVID-19. Repertoires were generated with immunoSEQ multiplex PCR, while TCRdb's copy carries only in-frame clones and drops some. The sample lists about 300,000 clones, roughly 89% occurring once. Material for sequencing was PBMCs or T cells enriched from blood (not recorded which). Receptors were obtained from a woman aged 45-65 years who had been exposed to COVID-19. Both conserved end residues are part of each CDR3. Each record gives: clone size, D gene, J gene, V gene, CDR3 DNA, CDR3 protein. D genes are given only for firm matches. Not every row has a clone size; where given, it reads once, few, many or a size class.

>NA|TRBD1|TRBJ2-7|TRBV6-5
TGTGCCAGCAGTTACGTCACAGGGGGCTCCTACGAGCAGTACTTC
CASSYVTGGSYEQYF
>NA|TRBD1|TRBJ1-6|TRBV28
TGTGCCAGCAGAGACAGGGGGACTGGTAATTCACCCCTCCACTTT
CASRDRGTGNSPLHF
>NA|TRBD1|TRBJ1-4|TRBV18
TGTGCCAGCTCTGACGACAGGGTCATTGAAAAACTGTTTTTT
CASSDDRVIEKLFF
>NA|TRBD1|TRBJ1-3|TRBV5-5
TGTGCCAGCAGGGACCGGGACAGGGAAACTGGAAACACCATATATTTT
CASRDRDRETGNTIYF
>NA|NA|TRBJ2-7|TRBV11-3
TGTGCCAGCAGCCCCACGTCTAGTTACGAGCAGTACTTC
CASSPTSSYEQYF
>NA|TRBD1|TRBJ2-1|TRBV7-2
TGTGCCAGCAGCTTAGTTCGCCCTGACAGGGGAGCCTACAATGAGCAGTTCTTC
CASSLVRPDRGAYNEQFF
>NA|NA|TRBJ1-5|TRBV19
TGTGCCAGTAGTATGGGGGGAAGCGGCCAGCCCCAGCATTTT
CASSMGGSGQPQHF
>once|TRBD2|TRBJ2-7|TRBV28
TGTGCCAGCAGTTTAGAGGCTAGCGGGGGTCGCGAGCAGTACTTC
CASSLEASGGREQYF
>NA|TRBD1|TRBJ1-2|TRBV6-5
TGTGCCAGCAGGACCGGGACAGAGGGTAGTGGCTACACCTTC
CASRTGTEGSGYTF
>NA|TRBD1|TRBJ1-3|TRBV5-1
TGCGCCAGCAGCCAGGGGGGAAAGGAAAACACCATATATTTT
CASSQGGKENTIYF
>NA|NA|TRBJ2-7|TRBV15
TGTGCCACCAGCAGGAACCCTAGGTCTGATCAGACTTACGAGCAGTACTTC
CATSRNPRSDQTYEQYF
>once|NA|TRBJ2-2|TRBV4-1
TGCGCCAGCAGCCCTTCCCGTGGCCCGAACACCGGGGAGCTGTTTTTT
CASSPSRGPNTGELFF
>NA|NA|TRBJ1-3|TRBV19
TGTGCCAGTACCAAGGCCGGGACTGGAAACACCATATATTTT
CASTKAGTGNTIYF
>NA|TRBD1|TRBJ1-3|TRBV6-5
TGTGCCAGCAGCAGGACAGGGGGTGGTGGAAACACCATATATTTT
CASSRTGGGGNTIYF
>NA|TRBD1|TRBJ1-3|TRBV19
TGTGCCAGTAGCCGACAGGGGAACTCTGGAAACACCATATATTTT
CASSRQGNSGNTIYF
>NA|NA|TRBJ2-7|TRBV15
TGTGCCACCAGCAGAGAAGGCATGGGGGGGGCCAACTACGAGCAGTACTTC
CATSREGMGGANYEQYF
>NA|TRBD2|TRBJ2-1|TRBV30
TGTGCCTGGAGTGTACTAGCGGGGGGGATGAATGAGCAGTTCTTC
CAWSVLAGGMNEQFF
>NA|NA|TRBJ1-1|TRBV6-5
TGTGCCAGCAGTTACCAGGCCAGTGGCACTGAAGCTTTCTTT
CASSYQASGTEAFF
>NA|NA|TRBJ2-7|TRBV19
TGTGCCAGTAGTATCCGCCCCGGGGGGCGCGAGCAGTACTTC
CASSIRPGGREQYF
>once|NA|TRBJ1-5|TRBV19
TGTGCCAGTACCTATGCCCAGGGATCCCAGGGGAATCAGCCCCAGCATTTT
CASTYAQGSQGNQPQHF
>once|NA|TRBJ2-1|TRBV19
TGTGCCAGTAGTATCAGGAATGAGCAGTTCTTC
CASSIRNEQFF
>NA|TRBD1|TRBJ1-2|TRBV28
TGTGCCAGCAGTGAGACAGGGTTGGGGTATGGCTACACCTTC
CASSETGLGYGYTF
>once|TRBD1|TRBJ2-1|TRBV7-9
TGTGCCAGCAGCATAAACTCCGGGACAGGGAATGAGCAGTTCTTC
CASSINSGTGNEQFF
>NA|NA|TRBJ2-3|TRBV28
TGTGCCAGCAGTTTAGGGAGGAAGGTAGGCACAGATACGCAGTATTTT
CASSLGRKVGTDTQYF
>NA|TRBD2|TRBJ2-2|TRBV27
TGTGCCAGCAGTCAAAAATCGACTAGCGGGGACAGGTTGGGGACCGGGGAGCTGTTTTTT
CASSQKSTSGDRLGTGELFF
>NA|TRBD1|TRBJ1-5|TRBV28
TGTGCCAGCAGCCGAACAGGGGGCTACAATCAGCCCCAGCATTTT
CASSRTGGYNQPQHF
>NA|TRBD1|TRBJ1-4|TRBV19
TGTGCCAGTAGTACGACAGGGTCGGAAAAACTGTTTTTT
CASSTTGSEKLFF
>once|TRBD2|TRBJ2-5|TRBV7-2
TGTGCCAGCAGCCAAAGCGCGGGGGGGCAAGAGACCCAGTACTTC
CASSQSAGGQETQYF
>NA|NA|TRBJ1-1|TRBV11-2
TGTGCCAGCAGCTTAGAGGAGATTTCGACTGAAGCTTTCTTT
CASSLEEISTEAFF
>NA|TRBD2|TRBJ2-1|TRBV7-6
TGTGCCAGCAGCTTGACTAGCGGGGGGCCGTATCACAATGAGCAGTTCTTC
CASSLTSGGPYHNEQFF
>NA|TRBD1|TRBJ1-1|TRBV19
TGTGCCAGTAGTACTCGACAGGGGCAAGCTTTCTTT
CASSTRQGQAFF
>NA|TRBD2|TRBJ2-3|TRBV27
TGTGCCAGCAGTTTAGGCGTGACTAGCGGGGGGCTTCGAACAGATACGCAGTATTTT
CASSLGVTSGGLRTDTQYF
>few|TRBD2|TRBJ2-7|TRBV5-8
TGTGCCAGCAGCTTGTTTGCGGCTAGCGGGACCCCATACGAGCAGTACTTC
CASSLFAASGTPYEQYF
>NA|NA|TRBJ2-2|TRBV5-1
TGCGCCAGCAGCTGGACAGTTTTAACCGGGGAGCTGTTTTTT
CASSWTVLTGELFF